This T cell receptor (beta chain) appears in the sequencing data of a study of shared clonotypes between healthy human individuals. Study-wide background: The plates for each donor numbered three CD4 naive, three CD4 memory, two CD8 naive and one CD8 memory. General study findings and limits: It was observed that 5% to 6.5% of naive CD4 clonotypes were shared across several donors.

CD8 cells regarded as naive lacked CD45RO, were positively chosen for CCR7, and omitted terminally differentiated effector memory CD45RA+ cells. The authors ran the assay at deep level. Some clones are missing from TCRdb's copy, which holds only in-frame ones; the method was immunoSEQ multiplex PCR. Of millions of clones listed, 90% to 95% are singletons. Note on this clone: Its antigen is not known. Other nucleotide sequences in the sample specify the same CDR3.

The CDR3 has 15 residues. Losses at the gene ends were 2 bases for V and 4 bases for J; bases not matched to a gene: 5. Germline CDR1 and CDR2: MNHEY and SVGAGI. The chain links TRBV6-5 to TRBJ2-7, with TRBD1 matching over 10 bases. Sequencing was done on a sample of naive CD8+ T cells from PBMCs. The origin of this receptor is a man in his late teens or twenties in good health. Some clones in this sample may be carry-over from other donors' samples. The DNA of the CDR3 is TGTGCCAGCAGTTACGGGACAGGGGTTGCGTACGAGCAGTACTTC. Protein sequence: CASSYGTGVAYEQYF.